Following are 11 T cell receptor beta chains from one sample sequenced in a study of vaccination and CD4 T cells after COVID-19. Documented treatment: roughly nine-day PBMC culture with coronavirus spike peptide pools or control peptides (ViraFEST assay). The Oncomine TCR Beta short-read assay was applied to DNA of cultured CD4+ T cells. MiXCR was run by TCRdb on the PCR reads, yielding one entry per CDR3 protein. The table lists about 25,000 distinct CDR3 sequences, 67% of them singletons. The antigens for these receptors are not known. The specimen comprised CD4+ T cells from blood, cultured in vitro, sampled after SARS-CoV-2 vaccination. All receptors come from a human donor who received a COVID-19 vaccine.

The CDR3, as DNA: TGTGCCAGTAGTACCACCCAGGGTAATGGCTACACCTTC. Translated, it gives CASSTTQGNGYTF. The chain couples TRBV19 to TRBJ1-2; D may be TRBD1 (5 bases). This CDR3 spans 13 amino acids. V was cut by 4 bases and J by 6 bases, with 12 bases left in between. From germline, CDR1 is LNHDA and CDR2 SQIVND (reference sequence).

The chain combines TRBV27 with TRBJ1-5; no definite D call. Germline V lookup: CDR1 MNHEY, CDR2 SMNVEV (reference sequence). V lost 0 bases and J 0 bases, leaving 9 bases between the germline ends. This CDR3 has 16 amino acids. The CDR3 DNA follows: TGTGCCAGCAGTTTATCGTACACTCATAGCAATCAGCCCCAGCATTTT. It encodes CASSLSYTHSNQPQHF.

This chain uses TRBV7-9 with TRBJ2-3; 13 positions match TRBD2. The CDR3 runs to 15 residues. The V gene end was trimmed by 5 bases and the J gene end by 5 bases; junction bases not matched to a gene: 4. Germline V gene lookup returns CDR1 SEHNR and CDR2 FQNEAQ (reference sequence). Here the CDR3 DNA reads TGTGCCAGCAGCCCTCGGACTAGCGGGGGAGATACGCAGTATTTT. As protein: CASSPRTSGGDTQYF.

The CDR3, as DNA: TGTGCCAGCAGTGTGGAGGGTTTGGCATATGGCTACACCTTC. This sequence encodes CASSVEGLAYGYTF. This chain connects TRBV6-1 to TRBJ1-2; unclear D gene. There are 14 residues in the CDR3. The V and J ends lost 4 bases and 5 bases respectively, with 14 bases between them. Germline V gene lookup returns CDR1 MNHNS and CDR2 SASEGT.

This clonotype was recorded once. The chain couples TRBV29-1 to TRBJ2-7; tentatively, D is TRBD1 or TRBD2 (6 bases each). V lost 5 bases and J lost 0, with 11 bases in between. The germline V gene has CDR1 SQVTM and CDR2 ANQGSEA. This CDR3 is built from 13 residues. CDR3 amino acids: CSVSGAGSYEQYF. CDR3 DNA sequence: TGCAGCGTTTCGGGGGCAGGCTCCTACGAGCAGTACTTC.

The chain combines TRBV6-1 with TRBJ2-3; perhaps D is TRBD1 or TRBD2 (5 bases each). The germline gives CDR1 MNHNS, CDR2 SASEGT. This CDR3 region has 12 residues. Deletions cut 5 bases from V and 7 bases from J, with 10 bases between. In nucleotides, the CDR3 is TGTGCCAGCAGTACAGGACTTCATACGCAGTATTTT. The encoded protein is CASSTGLHTQYF.

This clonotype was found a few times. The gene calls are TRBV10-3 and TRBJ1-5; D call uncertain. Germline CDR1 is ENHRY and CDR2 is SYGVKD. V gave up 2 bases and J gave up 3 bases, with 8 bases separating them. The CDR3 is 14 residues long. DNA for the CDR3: TGTGCCATCAGTGAGGGCGGGAACAATCAGCCCCAGCATTTT. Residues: CAISEGGNNQPQHF.

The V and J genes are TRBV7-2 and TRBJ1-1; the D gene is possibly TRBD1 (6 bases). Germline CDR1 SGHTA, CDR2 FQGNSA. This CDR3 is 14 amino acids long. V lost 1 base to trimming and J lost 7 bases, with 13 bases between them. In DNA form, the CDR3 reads TGTGCCAGCAGCTTAGGGGGAGGGGGGCTTGAAGCTTTCTTT. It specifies CASSLGGGGLEAFF.

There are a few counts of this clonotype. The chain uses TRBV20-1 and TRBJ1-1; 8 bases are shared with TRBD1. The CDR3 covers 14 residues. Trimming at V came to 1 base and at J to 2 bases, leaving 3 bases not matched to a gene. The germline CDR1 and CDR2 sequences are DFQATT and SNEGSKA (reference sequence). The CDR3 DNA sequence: TGCAGTGCTAGAGTCACAGGGGGAAACACTGAAGCTTTCTTT. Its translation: CSARVTGGNTEAFF.

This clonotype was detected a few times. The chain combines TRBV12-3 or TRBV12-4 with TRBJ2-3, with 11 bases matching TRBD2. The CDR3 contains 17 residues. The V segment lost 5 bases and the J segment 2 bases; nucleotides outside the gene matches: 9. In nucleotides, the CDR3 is TGTGCCAGCAGTCCTAGCGGGGGGCAAGACTACACAGATACGCAGTATTTT. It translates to CASSPSGGQDYTDTQYF.

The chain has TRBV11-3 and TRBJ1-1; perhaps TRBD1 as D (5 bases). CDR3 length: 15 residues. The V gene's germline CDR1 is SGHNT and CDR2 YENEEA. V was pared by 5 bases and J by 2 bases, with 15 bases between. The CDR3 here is CASSPRPGGNTEAFF. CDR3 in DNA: TGTGCCAGCAGCCCCCGGCCGGGGGGTAACACTGAAGCTTTCTTT.